The sequence of this T cell receptor beta chain was determined in a study of CD8+ T cells in alopecia areata. This clone was detected once. Germline-derived CDR1 and CDR2 are SNHLY and FYNNEI. The germline V and J ends were trimmed by 3 bases and 3 bases, with 18 bases remaining between them. This CDR3 contains 16 residues. Sequencing used cDNA as its template, made by extracting RNA and reverse transcribing it. TCRdb's table, derived via immunoSEQ multiplex PCR, lists solely in-frame clones and lacks some. Altogether 150,000 or so clones are present, around 47% being singletons, with the ten largest covering roughly 7.5%.

Input material: CD4+ T cells sorted from blood. The chain combines TRBV2 with TRBJ2-7, with D perhaps TRBD2 (6 bases). The TCR originated in a human donor with alopecia areata. DNA of the CDR3: TGTGCCAGCAGTGACCCCGGGAGCCCTTTCCTCTACGAGCAGTACTTC. Protein: CASSDPGSPFLYEQYF.